The 6 T cell receptor beta chains below come from one sample, sequenced in a study of blood T cell repertoires in COVID-19. Using immunoSEQ multiplex PCR, the repertoire was profiled, and TCRdb retains in-frame clones only, with some absent. Of 150,000 to 180,000 clones in the sample, less than 95% were seen once. Sequenced material: peripheral blood. These receptors were obtained from a man between 45 and 60 years old with acute or convalescent COVID-19.

On this clone itself: The junction and the germline gene differ at one end; a read error may be behind it. V and J are TRBV30 and TRBJ1-6; TRBD1 aligns across 7 bases. The CDR3 runs to 14 residues. Germline V gene lookup returns CDR1 GTSNPN and CDR2 SVGIG (reference sequence). This CDR3 reads CAWSVGDRNLPLHF. The CDR3 DNA sequence: TGTGCCTGGAGTGTGGGGGACAGAAATTTACCCCTCCACTTT.

This chain connects TRBV11-2 to TRBJ1-3; D is unresolved. Trimming left V 5 bases short and J 4 bases short, with 9 bases between. Germline CDR1 and CDR2: SGHAT and FQNNGV. CDR3 size: 13 residues. CDR3 sequence (DNA): TGTGCCAGCAGCGCGCGATACGGAAACACCATATATTTT. This sequence encodes CASSARYGNTIYF.

The chain couples TRBV28 to TRBJ2-2; 10 positions match TRBD2. The CDR3 contains 14 residues. Germline CDR1 and CDR2: MDHEN and SYDVKM. V shed 9 bases and J 7 bases; nucleotides not matched to a gene: 8. CDR3 nucleotides: TGTGCCAGTACATCTAGCGGGAGAGTCGGGGAGCTGTTTTTT. It translates to CASTSSGRVGELFF. Together with reference TRBV28 and TRBJ2-2, the CDR3 gives the full variable domain: DVKVTQSSRYLVKRTGEKVFLECVQDMDHENMFWYRQDPGLGLRLIYFSYDVKMKEKGDIPEGYSVSREKKERFSLILESASTNQTSMYLCASTSSGRVGELFFGEGSRLTVL.

The chain combines TRBV5-8 with TRBJ2-1, with 9 bases that match TRBD2. The V segment lost 2 bases and the J segment 10 bases; nucleotides outside the gene matches: 10. CDR1 SGHTS and CDR2 YDEGEE come from the germline V gene. The CDR3 is 15 amino acids. In DNA, the CDR3 is TGTGCCAGCAGCTTTCGCGGGAGGGCCGGTAACGAGCAGTTCTTC. This sequence encodes CASSFRGRAGNEQFF.

V and J are TRBV6-2 or TRBV6-3 and TRBJ2-1; perhaps TRBD1 as D (5 bases). Trimming removed 2 bases at V and 10 bases at J, with 9 bases between. The germline gives CDR1 MNHEY, CDR2 SVGEGT. The CDR3 is made up of 12 amino acids. CDR3 protein: CASSYPGNEQFF. CDR3 in DNA: TGTGCCAGCAGTTACCCAGGGAACGAGCAGTTCTTC.

This chain connects TRBV12-3 or TRBV12-4 to TRBJ1-1, with a possible D match to TRBD1 (6 bases). The CDR3 totals 13 residues. V was trimmed by 1 base and J by 4 bases, leaving 7 bases between them. CDR3 region: CASSLEGVTEAFF. In DNA, the CDR3 is TGTGCCAGCAGTTTAGAGGGGGTCACTGAAGCTTTCTTT.